These 16 T cell receptor beta chains share one sample of origin, sequenced in a study of blood T cell repertoires in COVID-19. Profiled with immunoSEQ multiplex PCR; TCRdb holds only in-frame clones, not every one. The sample consists of 85,000 to 120,000 clones, about 91% of them appearing once. Sequencing input: peripheral blood. These receptors were taken from a man younger than 30 with acute or convalescent COVID-19.

This sequence joins TRBV10-3 and TRBJ2-1; the match to TRBD2 covers 14 bases. The CDR3 spans 15 residues. Losses at the gene ends were 6 bases for V and 5 bases for J; bases not matched to a gene: 3. Per the germline V gene, CDR1 is ENHRY and CDR2 is SYGVKD. The CDR3 spells CAISLTSGGDNEQFF. The CDR3 DNA is TGTGCCATCAGCCTGACTAGCGGGGGGGACAATGAGCAGTTCTTC.

CDR3 sequence reads: CASSPSGGANYGYTF. The CDR3 DNA reads as TGTGCCAGCAGCCCTTCGGGGGGCGCTAACTATGGCTACACCTTC. The rearrangement joins TRBV7-6 to TRBJ1-2, with D possibly TRBD1 on 6 matching bases. This CDR3 contains 15 residues. Between the trimmed V and J ends, which lost 5 bases and 0 bases, there was a span of 13 bases. Germline V gene sequence: CDR1 SGHVS, CDR2 FNYEAQ.

The V and J genes are TRBV5-6 and TRBJ1-5; 9 nucleotides agree with TRBD1. The CDR3 contains 15 residues. In germline, CDR1 is SGHDT, CDR2 YYEEEE. The V segment lost 6 bases and the J segment 5 bases; nucleotides outside the gene matches: 9. CDR3 nucleotides: TGTGCCAGCAACAACAGGGGGCTTTTCGATCAGCCCCAGCATTTT. Translation: CASNNRGLFDQPQHF.

This chain uses TRBV19 with TRBJ2-1; 10 bases map to TRBD2. The CDR3 sequence is 14 residues long. In germline, CDR1 is LNHDA, CDR2 SQIVND (reference sequence). J was trimmed by 5 bases and V by 4 bases; bases with no gene match: 2. CDR3 region: CASSNSGGDNEQFF. In DNA form, the CDR3 reads TGTGCCAGTAGTAACAGCGGGGGGGACAATGAGCAGTTCTTC.

The V gene is TRBV5-1, the J gene TRBJ1-1, with 9 bases that match TRBD1. The CDR3 runs to 20 residues. Germline values: CDR1 SGHRS, CDR2 YFSETQ. The V segment lost 2 bases and the J segment 6 bases; nucleotides outside the gene matches: 23. The CDR3 region is CASSFKTRPTGTGINAEAFF. Here the CDR3 DNA reads TGCGCCAGCAGCTTTAAAACCCGCCCTACCGGGACAGGGATCAACGCTGAAGCTTTCTTT.

The rearrangement uses TRBV7-9 and TRBJ1-2; 7 positions match TRBD1. The J segment lost 7 bases and the V segment lost 1 base, leaving 6 bases of the junction unmatched. CDR1 and CDR2 (germline): SEHNR, FQNEAQ (reference sequence). This CDR3 contains 14 residues. The CDR3 nucleotides are TGTGCCAGCAGCTTAGTGGGGACAGCTGCTGGCTACACCTTC. Translated, it gives CASSLVGTAAGYTF.

This chain uses TRBV28 with TRBJ1-2, with 8 bases aligning to TRBD1. CDR3 length: 15 amino acids. Germline values: CDR1 MDHEN, CDR2 SYDVKM. The trim removed 8 bases at V and 8 bases at J, leaving 16 bases unmatched. The CDR3, as DNA: TGTGCCAGCTTACCTTCGACAGGGGAGGTAGGGGGCTACACCTTC. This translates into CASLPSTGEVGGYTF.

This chain joins TRBV6-5 and TRBJ1-2; no definite D call. Germline V lookup: CDR1 MNHEY, CDR2 SVGAGI. CDR3 length equals 14 residues. Trimming removed 0 bases from V and 5 bases from J, with 10 bases in between. The CDR3 nucleotides are TGTGCCAGCAGTTACTCGATCGGGGTTTATGGCTACACCTTC. Translating gives CASSYSIGVYGYTF.

The chain employs TRBV18 and TRBJ2-7; 10 bases align to TRBD1. V was pared by 6 bases and J by 3 bases, with 8 bases of the junction left unmatched. CDR1 is KGHSH and CDR2 is LQKENI in the germline V gene. The CDR3 length is 15 residues. Written as DNA, the CDR3 is TGTGCCAGCTCCCCCGGGACAGGGGCAAACTACGAGCAGTACTTC. Encoded protein: CASSPGTGANYEQYF. Variable domain in full (rest from reference TRBV18 and TRBJ2-7): NAGVMQNPRHLVRRRGQEARLRCSPMKGHSHVYWYRQLPEEGLKFMVYLQKENIIDESGMPKERFSAEFPKEGPSILRIQQVVRGDSAAYFCASSPGTGANYEQYFGPGTRLTVT.

The chain combines TRBV6-2 or TRBV6-3 with TRBJ1-1, with TRBD1 as a possible D gene (6 bases). The CDR3 runs to 14 residues. In germline, CDR1 is MNHEY, CDR2 SVGEGT. V was shortened by 2 bases and J by 5 bases, with 12 bases between the two germline ends. In DNA, the CDR3 is TGTGCCAGCAGTTACCTGAATCAGGGGACTGAAGCTTTCTTT. Amino acid sequence: CASSYLNQGTEAFF.

This clone was detected only once. This sequence joins TRBV6-5 and TRBJ2-1; D is unresolved. This CDR3 is 11 amino acids long. Germline loops: CDR1 MNHEY, CDR2 SVGAGI. V lost 6 bases, J lost 7 bases, and 7 bases lay in between. CDR3 sequence: CASREHNEQFF. CDR3 bases: TGTGCCAGCAGAGAGCATAATGAGCAGTTCTTC.

This clone was found once. This rearrangement joins TRBV24-1 to TRBJ2-1, with TRBD2 matching 8 bases. The germline V gene encodes CDR1 KGHDR and CDR2 SFDVKD. The CDR3 runs 19 residues. V lost 2 bases and J lost 6; bases outside the gene matches: 17. CDR3 residues: CATSDWGGAGGRMVNEQFF. The DNA for the CDR3 is TGTGCCACCAGTGATTGGGGGGGAGCCGGCGGGAGGATGGTCAATGAGCAGTTCTTC.

V is TRBV11-3 and J is TRBJ2-1, with D possibly matching TRBD2 (5 bases). V gave up 0 bases and J gave up 9 bases, with 6 bases separating them. In germline, CDR1 is SGHNT, CDR2 YENEEA. The CDR3 is 12 residues long. The DNA for the CDR3 is TGTGCCAGCAGCTTAGAAGGAGGTGAGCAGTTCTTC. This gives the protein CASSLEGGEQFF.

The chain joins TRBV14 to TRBJ1-1, with TRBD1 as a possible D gene (5 bases). Germline assignment: CDR1 SGHDN and CDR2 FVKESK. This CDR3 has 15 amino acids. V was cut by 1 base and J by 0 bases, with 9 bases left in between. The CDR3 is CASSQGQGMNTEAFF. The CDR3 nucleotides are TGTGCCAGCAGCCAAGGGCAGGGAATGAACACTGAAGCTTTCTTT. Full variable domain (rest looked up from reference TRBV14 and TRBJ1-1): EAGVTQFPSHSVIEKGQTVTLRCDPISGHDNLYWYRRVMGKEIKFLLHFVKESKQDESGMPNNRFLAERTGGTYSTLKVQPAELEDSGVYFCASSQGQGMNTEAFFGQGTRLTVV.

This clone was seen once. The gene calls are TRBV5-1 and TRBJ1-4; D gene uncertain. Germline values: CDR1 SGHRS, CDR2 YFSETQ. This CDR3 comprises 13 residues. The germline V and J ends were trimmed by 0 bases and 8 bases, with 8 bases remaining between them. This CDR3 reads CASSLGAWEKLFF. CDR3 nucleotides: TGCGCCAGCAGCTTGGGGGCATGGGAAAAACTGTTTTTT.

The rearrangement joins TRBV9 to TRBJ2-1; 9 bases line up with TRBD1. Trimming at V came to 0 bases and at J to 6 bases, leaving 4 bases not matched to a gene. CDR1 SGDLS and CDR2 YYNGEE come from the germline V gene. The CDR3 totals 15 residues. The CDR3: CASSVGQGGPNEQFF. The CDR3 coding sequence is TGTGCCAGCAGCGTAGGACAGGGGGGTCCCAATGAGCAGTTCTTC.